Listed below are T cell receptor beta chains from one sample, sequenced in a study of T cell responses to AZD1222 COVID-19 vaccine. Sequencing used immunoSEQ multiplex PCR; TCRdb keeps in-frame clones, though not all of them. The data contain 180,000 or so clones, over 85% of them seen just once; the ten biggest clones take up 3.9%. The sample was peripheral blood, taken on day 0 of AZD1222 vaccination. The receptors originated from an adult in good health. Each CDR3 is given with its conserved first and last residue. A D gene is named only where the DNA matches it firmly. The size entry is marked missing in some rows and otherwise reads once, few, many or a size class.

V gene,CDR3 length,J gene,clone size,D gene,CDR3 DNA,CDR3 protein
TRBV24-1,11,TRBJ2-3,once,-,TGTGCCACCAGCGTTGGAGATACGCAGTATTTT,CATSVGDTQYF
TRBV27,9,TRBJ2-7,-,-,TGTGCCAGCGGGGACGAGCAGTACTTC,CASGDEQYF
TRBV29-1,14,TRBJ1-4,-,-,TGCAGCGTTGTCGGGGCCGGATCTAATGAAAAACTGTTTTTT,CSVVGAGSNEKLFF
TRBV5-1,13,TRBJ1-6,-,TRBD1,TGCGCCAGCGGGACAGTGATAGGTTCACCCCTCCACTTT,CASGTVIGSPLHF
TRBV7-2,16,TRBJ2-2,-,TRBD2,TGTGCCAGCAGCCCCCTGACTAGCGAATACACCGGGGAGCTGTTTTTT,CASSPLTSEYTGELFF
TRBV7-9,14,TRBJ1-4,-,-,TGTGCCAGCAGCTTATCAGCAACTAATGAAAAACTGTTTTTT,CASSLSATNEKLFF
TRBV10-3,12,TRBJ2-7,-,TRBD2,TGTGCCACCTGGACTAGCGGCTACGAGCAGTACTTC,CATWTSGYEQYF
TRBV7-9,16,TRBJ1-1,-,-,TGTGCCAGCAGCTCTCTCCTCGGCGCAGGGGAAACTGAAGCTTTCTTT,CASSSLLGAGETEAFF
TRBV19,14,TRBJ1-2,-,-,TGTGCCAGTAGTATGGGGGGGAACCGGGTTGGCTACACCTTC,CASSMGGNRVGYTF
TRBV28,12,TRBJ1-1,-,-,TGTGCCAGCAGTTCTAGGCGAGCGGAAGCTTTCTTT,CASSSRRAEAFF
TRBV19,16,TRBJ1-1,-,TRBD1,TGTGCCAGTGGAGGGAACAGGGGGTGGATGGACACTGAAGCTTTCTTT,CASGGNRGWMDTEAFF
TRBV5-1,17,TRBJ2-3,-,TRBD2,TGCGCCAGCAGCTTGCGGTCGGTTAGCGGGGATCCAGATACGCAGTATTTT,CASSLRSVSGDPDTQYF
TRBV19,15,TRBJ1-6,few,-,TGTGCCAGTAGCCCAATCACTTTGGATAATTCACCCCTCCACTTT,CASSPITLDNSPLHF
TRBV12-3/TRBV12-4,13,TRBJ2-3,-,-,TGTGCCAGCAGTTTCGGGTCCACAGATACGCAGTATTTT,CASSFGSTDTQYF
TRBV2,13,TRBJ1-4,once,-,TGTGCCACAGAAAGGGGGACTAATGAAAAACTGTTTTTT,CATERGTNEKLFF
TRBV6-4,15,TRBJ1-5,-,-,TGTGCCAGCAGTGTAGGTCAGGGAGACAATCAGCCCCAGCATTTT,CASSVGQGDNQPQHF
TRBV5-1,17,TRBJ1-2,-,-,TGCGCCAGCAGCTTCGGCCCCGGAGCCCAGGGACACTATGGCTACACCTTC,CASSFGPGAQGHYGYTF
TRBV19,14,TRBJ2-3,-,TRBD2,TGTGCCAGTAGAAGGACTAGCGGCACAGATACGCAGTATTTT,CASRRTSGTDTQYF
TRBV28,16,TRBJ2-2,-,TRBD2,TGTGCCAGCAGTCCCCCAGCGGGAGTTAGTACCGGGGAGCTGTTTTTT,CASSPPAGVSTGELFF
TRBV20-1,14,TRBJ1-2,-,-,TGCAGTGCTAGTTTCCAGGGGCGAAACTATGGCTACACCTTC,CSASFQGRNYGYTF
TRBV6-5,14,TRBJ1-2,-,TRBD1,TGTGCCAGCAGGAAACAGGGGGCTAACTATGGCTACACCTTC,CASRKQGANYGYTF
TRBV30,14,TRBJ1-1,-,-,TGTGCCTGGGAAGGTTCGGGGATGAACACTGAAGCTTTCTTT,CAWEGSGMNTEAFF
TRBV19,13,TRBJ1-2,once,-,TGTGCCACTAATCCCAGGGGTGCCTATGGCTACACCTTC,CATNPRGAYGYTF
TRBV7-9,14,TRBJ2-3,-,-,TGTGCCAGCAGCCAATACAGGGAAACAGATACGCAGTATTTT,CASSQYRETDTQYF
TRBV19,14,TRBJ1-1,-,-,TGTGCCAGTACTCGGTCCCCCCGGGACACTGAAGCTTTCTTT,CASTRSPRDTEAFF
TRBV19,15,TRBJ1-2,-,-,TGTGCCAGTAGTATCCCCGCAGGGGCCCGCTATGGCTACACCTTC,CASSIPAGARYGYTF
TRBV6-5,14,TRBJ1-2,-,TRBD1,TGTGCCAGCAGCCACAGGGGCTATAACTATGGCTACACCTTC,CASSHRGYNYGYTF
TRBV5-1,14,TRBJ2-7,-,TRBD1,TGCGCCAGTGGGACAGGGGGTTACATCTACGAGCAGTACTTC,CASGTGGYIYEQYF
TRBV24-1,12,TRBJ2-1,-,-,TGTGCCACCAGTGATTTGCCGGGACAATGGTTCTTC,CATSDLPGQWFF
TRBV21-1,15,TRBJ1-5,-,-,TGTGCCAGCAGCAAAACCAGGGGGAGCAATCAGCCCCAGCATTTT,CASSKTRGSNQPQHF
TRBV18,16,TRBJ1-4,-,-,TGTGCCAGCTCACTCCGCTCACAGGGTACTCCTCACTCGGAGTTTTTT,CASSLRSQGTPHSEFF
TRBV5-1,16,TRBJ1-2,-,-,TGCGCCAGCAGCCGCGCGAAACCGGATTCGGACTATGGCTACACCTTC,CASSRAKPDSDYGYTF
TRBV15,15,TRBJ1-2,-,TRBD1,TGTGCCACCAGCAGAGGTGGGACAGCTAGACGGGGCTACACCTTC,CATSRGGTARRGYTF
TRBV19,13,TRBJ1-1,once,-,TGTGCCAGTAGTGCGACTGTGAACACTGAAGCTTTCTTT,CASSATVNTEAFF
TRBV19,13,TRBJ2-2,-,-,TGTGCCTGTCACGGGGGTCGAACCGGGGAGCTGTTTTTT,CACHGGRTGELFF
TRBV12-3/TRBV12-4,12,TRBJ1-6,-,-,TGTGCCAGCAGTCCCAAGTGGGGGTCCCTCCACTTT,CASSPKWGSLHF
TRBV6-5,14,TRBJ1-2,-,-,TGTGCCAGCAGAGCCGGGACAAGCGCATATGGCTACACCTTC,CASRAGTSAYGYTF
TRBV2,13,TRBJ2-7,-,-,TGTGCCAGCAGTGAAGCCCTCCACTACGAGCAGTACTTC,CASSEALHYEQYF
TRBV6-5,14,TRBJ2-7,-,TRBD1,TGTGCCAGCAGGGGACAGTGGGACTCCTACGAGCAGTACTTC,CASRGQWDSYEQYF
TRBV2,15,TRBJ2-2,-,TRBD1,TGTGCCAGCAGCCGACAGGGGACGAACACCGGGGAGCTGTTTTTT,CASSRQGTNTGELFF
TRBV2,14,TRBJ1-6,-,-,TGTGCCAGCAGCTCGGAACAACGGGATTCACCCCTCCACTTT,CASSSEQRDSPLHF
TRBV6-5,15,TRBJ2-7,-,-,TGTGCCAGCAGTTACTCCACTCAGGGAAACTACGAGCAGTACTTC,CASSYSTQGNYEQYF
TRBV7-9,14,TRBJ2-7,-,-,TGTGCCAGCAGCTTAGTACAGGGCCCCAGCGAGCAGTACTTC,CASSLVQGPSEQYF
TRBV7-8,15,TRBJ1-2,-,-,TGTGCCAGCAGCAAGCTGACAGCTACTAACTATGGCTACACCTTC,CASSKLTATNYGYTF
TRBV10-1,13,TRBJ1-5,few,-,TGCGCCAGCAGTGAGTCAGGGGATCAGCCCCAGCATTTT,CASSESGDQPQHF
TRBV4-2,13,TRBJ2-1,-,-,TGTGCCAGCAGCCGAACCTTGGGGGGTGAGCAGTTCTTC,CASSRTLGGEQFF
TRBV25-1,14,TRBJ1-5,-,-,TGTGCCAGCAGTGACATTAGTATGCATCAGCCCCAGCATTTT,CASSDISMHQPQHF
TRBV27,14,TRBJ1-1,-,-,TGTGCCAGCAGTCTACGGGGGGCGAACACTGAAGCTTTCTTT,CASSLRGANTEAFF
TRBV15,15,TRBJ1-3,-,TRBD1,TGTGCCACCAGCAGGGACAGGGGGCCTGGAAACACCATATATTTT,CATSRDRGPGNTIYF
TRBV21-1,9,TRBJ1-2,-,-,TGTGCCAGCATCTATGGCTACACCTTC,CASIYGYTF